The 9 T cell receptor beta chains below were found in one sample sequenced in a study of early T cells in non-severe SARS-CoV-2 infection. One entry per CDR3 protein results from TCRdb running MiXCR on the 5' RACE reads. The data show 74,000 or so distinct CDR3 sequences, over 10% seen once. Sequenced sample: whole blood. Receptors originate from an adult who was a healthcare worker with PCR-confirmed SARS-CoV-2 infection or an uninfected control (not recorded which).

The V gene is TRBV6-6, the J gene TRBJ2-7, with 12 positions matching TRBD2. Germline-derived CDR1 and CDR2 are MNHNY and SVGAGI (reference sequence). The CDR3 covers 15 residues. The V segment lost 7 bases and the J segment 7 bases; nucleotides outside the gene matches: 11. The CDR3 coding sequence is TGTGCCAGCACACTCCCGGGACTAGCGGGCGGGGAGCAGTACTTC. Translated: CASTLPGLAGGEQYF.

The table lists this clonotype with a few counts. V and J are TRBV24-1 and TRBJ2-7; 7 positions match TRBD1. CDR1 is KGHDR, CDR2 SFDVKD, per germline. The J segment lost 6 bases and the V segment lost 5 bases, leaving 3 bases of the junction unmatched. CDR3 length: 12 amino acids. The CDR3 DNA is TGTGCCACCAGTGGACAGGGAAGCGAGCAGTACTTC. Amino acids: CATSGQGSEQYF.

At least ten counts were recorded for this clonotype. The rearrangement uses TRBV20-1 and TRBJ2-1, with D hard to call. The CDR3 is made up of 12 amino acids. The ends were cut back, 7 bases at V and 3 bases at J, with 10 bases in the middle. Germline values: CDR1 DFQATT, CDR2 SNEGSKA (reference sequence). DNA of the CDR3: TGCAGTGTCAAGGATTACTACAATGAGCAGTTCTTC. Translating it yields CSVKDYYNEQFF.

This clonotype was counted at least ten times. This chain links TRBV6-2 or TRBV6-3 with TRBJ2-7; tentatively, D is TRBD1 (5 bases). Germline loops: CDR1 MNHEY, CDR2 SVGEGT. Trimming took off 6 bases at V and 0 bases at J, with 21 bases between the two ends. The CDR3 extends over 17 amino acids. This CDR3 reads CASSTTRGEVFSYEQYF. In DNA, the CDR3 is TGTGCCAGCAGCACAACAAGGGGTGAGGTATTCTCCTACGAGCAGTACTTC.

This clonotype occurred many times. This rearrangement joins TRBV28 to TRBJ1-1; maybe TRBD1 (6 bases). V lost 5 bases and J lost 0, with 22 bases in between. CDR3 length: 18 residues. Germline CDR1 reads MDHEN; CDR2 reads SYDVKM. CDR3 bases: TGTGCCAGCAGTCCTTTTTCCCCCCGGACAGACATGAACACTGAAGCTTTCTTT. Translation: CASSPFSPRTDMNTEAFF.

Here the CDR3 DNA reads TGTGCCAGCAGTACCATCGAAGGATCAGATACGCAGTATTTT. This codes for CASSTIEGSDTQYF. This rearrangement joins TRBV6-5 to TRBJ2-3; D call uncertain. Germline-derived CDR1 and CDR2 are MNHEY and SVGAGI. The CDR3 covers 14 residues. V was clipped by 5 bases and J by 4 bases, with 13 bases between them.

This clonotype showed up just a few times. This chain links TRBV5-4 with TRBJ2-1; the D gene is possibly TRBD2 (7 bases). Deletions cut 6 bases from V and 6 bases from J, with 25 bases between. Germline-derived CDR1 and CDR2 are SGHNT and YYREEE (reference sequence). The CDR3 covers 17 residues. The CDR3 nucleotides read TGTGCCAGCATGGGGGGGCAGGGGCCCGGCCTACGCAATGAGCAGTTCTTC. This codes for CASMGGQGPGLRNEQFF.

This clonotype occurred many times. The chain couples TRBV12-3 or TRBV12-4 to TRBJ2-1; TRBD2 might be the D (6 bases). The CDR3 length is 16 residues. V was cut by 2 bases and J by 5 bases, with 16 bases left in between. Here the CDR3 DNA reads TGTGCCAGCAGTTTAACTTTATTAGCGGCCCACAATGAGCAGTTCTTC. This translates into CASSLTLLAAHNEQFF.

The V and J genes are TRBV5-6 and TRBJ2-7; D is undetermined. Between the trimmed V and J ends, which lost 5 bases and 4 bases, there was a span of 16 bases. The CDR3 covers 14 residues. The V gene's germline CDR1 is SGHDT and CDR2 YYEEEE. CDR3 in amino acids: CASSPETDGYEQYF. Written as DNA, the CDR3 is TGTGCCAGCAGTCCCGAGACCGACGGATACGAGCAGTACTTC.